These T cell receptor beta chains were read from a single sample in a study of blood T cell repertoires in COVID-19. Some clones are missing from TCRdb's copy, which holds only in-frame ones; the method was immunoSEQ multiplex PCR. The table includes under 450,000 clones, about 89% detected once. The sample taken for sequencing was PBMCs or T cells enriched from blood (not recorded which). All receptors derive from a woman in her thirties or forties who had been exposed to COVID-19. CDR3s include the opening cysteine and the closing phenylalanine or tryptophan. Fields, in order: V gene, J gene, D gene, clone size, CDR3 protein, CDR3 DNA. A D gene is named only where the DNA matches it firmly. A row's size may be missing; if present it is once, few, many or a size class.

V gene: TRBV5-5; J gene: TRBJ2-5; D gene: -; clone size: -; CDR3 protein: CASSQPGTRETQYF; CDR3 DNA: TGTGCCAGCAGTCAACCAGGGACAAGGGAGACCCAGTACTTC
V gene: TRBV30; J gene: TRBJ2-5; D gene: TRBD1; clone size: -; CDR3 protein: CAWSGHRGPGETQYF; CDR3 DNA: TGTGCCTGGAGTGGCCACAGGGGGCCAGGGGAGACCCAGTACTTC
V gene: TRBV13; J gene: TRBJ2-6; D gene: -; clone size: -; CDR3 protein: CASSLRGSGANVLTF; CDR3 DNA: TGTGCCAGCAGCTTACGGGGCTCTGGGGCCAACGTCCTGACTTTC
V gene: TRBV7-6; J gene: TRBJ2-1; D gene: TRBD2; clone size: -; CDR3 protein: CASSSAPALAGVYNEQFF; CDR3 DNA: TGTGCCAGCAGCTCCGCCCCCGCCCTAGCGGGGGTGTACAATGAGCAGTTCTTC
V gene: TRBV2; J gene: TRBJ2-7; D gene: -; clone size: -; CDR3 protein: CASSGSSMAYEQYF; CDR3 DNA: TGTGCCAGCAGTGGGTCCAGTATGGCCTACGAGCAGTACTTC
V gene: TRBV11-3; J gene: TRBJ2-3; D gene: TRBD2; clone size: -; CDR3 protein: CASSGGGLPDTQYF; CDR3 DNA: TGTGCCAGCAGCGGGGGAGGGCTCCCAGATACGCAGTATTTT
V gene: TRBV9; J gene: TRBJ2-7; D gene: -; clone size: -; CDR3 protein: CASSAGGRVYEQYF; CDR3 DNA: TGTGCCAGCAGCGCGGGCGGGCGGGTCTACGAGCAGTACTTC
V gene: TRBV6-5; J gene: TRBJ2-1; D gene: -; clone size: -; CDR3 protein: CASRQGPSSYNEQFF; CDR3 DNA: TGTGCCAGCAGGCAGGGGCCGAGCTCCTACAATGAGCAGTTCTTC
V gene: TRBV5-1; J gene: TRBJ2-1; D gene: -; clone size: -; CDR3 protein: CASSTFFGGEQFF; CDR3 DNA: TGCGCCAGCAGCACTTTCTTTGGCGGTGAGCAGTTCTTC
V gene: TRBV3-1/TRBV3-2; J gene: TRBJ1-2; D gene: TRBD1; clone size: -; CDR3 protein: CASSPQGAMGYTF; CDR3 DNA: TGTGCCAGCAGCCCACAGGGGGCGATGGGCTACACCTTC
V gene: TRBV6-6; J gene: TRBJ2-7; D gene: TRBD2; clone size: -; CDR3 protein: CASSLKREGPYEQYF; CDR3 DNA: TGTGCCAGCAGCCTCAAGCGGGAGGGTCCCTACGAGCAGTACTTC
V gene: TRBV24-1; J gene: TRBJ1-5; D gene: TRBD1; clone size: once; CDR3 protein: CATSDTGTGGVGNQPQHF; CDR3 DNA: TGTGCCACCAGTGACACCGGGACAGGGGGTGTGGGCAATCAGCCCCAGCATTTT
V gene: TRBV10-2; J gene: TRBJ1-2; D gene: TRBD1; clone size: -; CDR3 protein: CASSEKTGGRYYGYTF; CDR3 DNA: TGCGCCAGCAGTGAGAAGACAGGGGGCAGGTACTATGGCTACACCTTC
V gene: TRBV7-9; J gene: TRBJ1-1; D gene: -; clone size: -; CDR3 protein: CASSSWEVMNTEAFF; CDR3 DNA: TGTGCCAGCAGCTCCTGGGAGGTAATGAACACTGAAGCTTTCTTT
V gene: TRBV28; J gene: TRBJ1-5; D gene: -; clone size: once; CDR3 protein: CASSSRGGTGNQPQHF; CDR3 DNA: TGTGCCAGCAGCTCTCGCGGGGGGACCGGCAATCAGCCCCAGCATTTT
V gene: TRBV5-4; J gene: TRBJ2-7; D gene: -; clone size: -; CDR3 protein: CASSPSPGYEQYF; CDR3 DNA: TGTGCCAGCAGCCCATCACCGGGTTACGAGCAGTACTTC
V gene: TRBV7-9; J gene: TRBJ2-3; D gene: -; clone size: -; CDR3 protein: CASSLSGDTQYF; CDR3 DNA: TGTGCCAGCAGCCTGAGTGGAGATACGCAGTATTTT
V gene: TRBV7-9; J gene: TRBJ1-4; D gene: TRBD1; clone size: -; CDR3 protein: CASSLTVSGGLHEKLFF; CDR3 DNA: TGTGCCAGCAGCTTAACCGTATCAGGGGGACTCCATGAAAAACTGTTTTTT
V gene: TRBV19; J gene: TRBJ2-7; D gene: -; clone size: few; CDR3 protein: CASSMNLWTGNSYEQYF; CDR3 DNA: TGTGCCAGTAGTATGAACCTCTGGACGGGGAATTCCTACGAGCAGTACTTC
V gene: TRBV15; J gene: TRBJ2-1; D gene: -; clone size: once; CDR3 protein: CATSRDQGRYNEQFF; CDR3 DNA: TGTGCCACCAGCAGAGATCAGGGCCGGTACAATGAGCAGTTCTTC
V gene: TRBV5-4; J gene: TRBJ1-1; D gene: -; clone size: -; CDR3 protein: CASSSGTLGTEAFF; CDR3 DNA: TGTGCCAGCAGCTCCGGGACACTCGGCACTGAAGCTTTCTTT
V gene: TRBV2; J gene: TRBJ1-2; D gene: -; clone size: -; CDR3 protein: CASSTGLGGYTF; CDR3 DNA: TGTGCCAGCAGTACAGGGCTGGGTGGCTACACCTTC
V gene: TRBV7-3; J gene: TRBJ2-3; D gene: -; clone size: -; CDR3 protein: CASSDRSTDTQYF; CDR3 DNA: TGTGCCAGCAGTGACAGGAGCACAGATACGCAGTATTTT
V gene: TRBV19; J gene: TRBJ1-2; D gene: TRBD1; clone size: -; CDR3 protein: CASSTPPGQGSYGYTF; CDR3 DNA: TGTGCCAGTAGTACCCCTCCGGGACAGGGGTCCTATGGCTACACCTTC
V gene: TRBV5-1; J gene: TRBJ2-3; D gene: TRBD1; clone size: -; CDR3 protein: CASSYGTAASTDTQYF; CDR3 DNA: TGCGCCAGCAGCTATGGGACAGCAGCTAGCACAGATACGCAGTATTTT
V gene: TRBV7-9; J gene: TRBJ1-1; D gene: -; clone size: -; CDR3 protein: CASSKTPPGDPEAFF; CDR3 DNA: TGTGCCAGCAGTAAAACCCCCCCGGGGGACCCTGAAGCTTTCTTT
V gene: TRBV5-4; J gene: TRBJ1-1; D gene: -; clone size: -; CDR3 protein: CASSFQNREAFF; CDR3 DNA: TGTGCCAGCAGCTTCCAGAACCGTGAAGCTTTCTTT
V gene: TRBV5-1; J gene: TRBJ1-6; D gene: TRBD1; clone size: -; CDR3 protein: CASSFGDRGYNSPLHF; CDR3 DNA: TGCGCCAGCAGCTTCGGCGACAGGGGCTATAATTCACCCCTCCACTTT
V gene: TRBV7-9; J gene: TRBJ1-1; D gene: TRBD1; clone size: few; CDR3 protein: CASSAWTGGITEAFF; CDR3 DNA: TGTGCCAGCAGCGCCTGGACAGGGGGTATCACTGAAGCTTTCTTT
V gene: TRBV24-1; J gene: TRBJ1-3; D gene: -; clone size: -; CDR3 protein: CATSDGGRSIENTIYF; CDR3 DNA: TGTGCCACCAGTGATGGCGGGCGATCGATTGAAAACACCATATATTTT
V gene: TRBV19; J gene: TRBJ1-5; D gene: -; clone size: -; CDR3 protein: CASSRGPESNQPQHF; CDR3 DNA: TGTGCCAGTAGCCGGGGTCCGGAGTCCAATCAGCCCCAGCATTTT
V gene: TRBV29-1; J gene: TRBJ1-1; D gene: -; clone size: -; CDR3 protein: CSVSGTMNTEAFF; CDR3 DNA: TGCAGCGTTTCGGGAACCATGAACACTGAAGCTTTCTTT
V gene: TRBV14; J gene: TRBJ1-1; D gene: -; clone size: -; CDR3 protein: CASSPRGFMNTEAFF; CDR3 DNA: TGTGCCAGCAGTCCTAGGGGGTTCATGAACACTGAAGCTTTCTTT
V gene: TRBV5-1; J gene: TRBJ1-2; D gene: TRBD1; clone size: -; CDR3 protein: CASSLEGQGKVYGYTF; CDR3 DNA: TGCGCCAGCAGCTTGGAAGGACAGGGAAAAGTCTATGGCTACACCTTC
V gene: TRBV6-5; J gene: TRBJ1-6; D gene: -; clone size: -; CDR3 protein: CASSPPNSPLHF; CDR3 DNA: TGTGCCAGCAGTCCCCCGAATTCACCCCTCCACTTT
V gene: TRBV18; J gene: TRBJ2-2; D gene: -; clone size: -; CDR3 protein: CASSPRGDTGELFF; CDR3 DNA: TGTGCCAGCTCACCACGGGGGGACACCGGGGAGCTGTTTTTT
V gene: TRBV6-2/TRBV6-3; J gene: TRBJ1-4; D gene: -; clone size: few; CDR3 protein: CASSSNRVIYGEKLFF; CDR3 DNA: TGTGCCAGCAGTTCTAACAGGGTCATATATGGTGAAAAACTGTTTTTT
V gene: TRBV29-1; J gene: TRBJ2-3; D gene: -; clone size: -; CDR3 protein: CSVVPIGAYTDTQYF; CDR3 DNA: TGCAGCGTTGTTCCCATAGGGGCATACACAGATACGCAGTATTTT
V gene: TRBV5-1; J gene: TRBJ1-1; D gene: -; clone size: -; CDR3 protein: CASSLYRANTEAFF; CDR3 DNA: TGCGCCAGCAGCTTGTACAGGGCGAACACTGAAGCTTTCTTT
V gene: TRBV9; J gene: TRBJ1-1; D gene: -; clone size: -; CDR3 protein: CASSETPRQIEAFF; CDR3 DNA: TGTGCCAGCAGCGAGACGCCCCGACAGATTGAAGCTTTCTTT
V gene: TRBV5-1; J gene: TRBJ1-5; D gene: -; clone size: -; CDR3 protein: CASSLGPSGFAGGGNQPQHF; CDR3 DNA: TGCGCCAGCAGCTTGGGTCCATCAGGATTCGCGGGAGGTGGCAATCAGCCCCAGCATTTT
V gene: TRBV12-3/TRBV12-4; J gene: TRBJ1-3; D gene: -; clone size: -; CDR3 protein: CASSFRQGNTIYF; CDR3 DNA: TGTGCCAGCAGTTTTAGACAGGGAAACACCATATATTTT
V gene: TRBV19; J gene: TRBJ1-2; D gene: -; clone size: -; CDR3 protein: CASSIEPIAGYTF; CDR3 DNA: TGTGCCAGTAGTATAGAACCTATTGCTGGCTACACCTTC
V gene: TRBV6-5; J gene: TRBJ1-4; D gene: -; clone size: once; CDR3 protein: CASTRLQDNEKLFF; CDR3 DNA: TGTGCCAGCACCAGGCTACAGGATAATGAAAAACTGTTTTTT
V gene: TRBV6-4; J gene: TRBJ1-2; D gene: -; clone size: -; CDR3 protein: CASSPGGYYGYTF; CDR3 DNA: TGTGCCAGCAGTCCCGGCGGCTACTATGGCTACACCTTC
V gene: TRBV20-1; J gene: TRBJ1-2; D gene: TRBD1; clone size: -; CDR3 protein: CSASPGTGVRGYTF; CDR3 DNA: TGCAGTGCTAGTCCCGGGACAGGGGTGAGGGGCTACACCTTC
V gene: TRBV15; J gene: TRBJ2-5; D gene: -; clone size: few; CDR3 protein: CATSRDLAGEETQYF; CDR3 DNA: TGTGCCACCAGCAGAGATCTCGCAGGGGAAGAGACCCAGTACTTC
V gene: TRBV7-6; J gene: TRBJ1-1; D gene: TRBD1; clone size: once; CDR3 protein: CASSLEGAGTNTEAFF; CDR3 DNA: TGTGCCAGCAGTCTAGAGGGGGCGGGCACGAACACTGAAGCTTTCTTT
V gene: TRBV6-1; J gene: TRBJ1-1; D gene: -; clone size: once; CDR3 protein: CASSVRDTEAFF; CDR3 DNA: TGTGCCAGCAGTGTCAGGGACACTGAAGCTTTCTTT